Presented here are 22 T cell receptor beta chains from one specimen sequenced in a study of cytomegalovirus exposure and HLA in healthy donors. PCR primers comprised 60 Vbeta and 13 Jbeta primers. TCRdb's copy holds only in-frame clones and misses some; the assay was immunoSEQ multiplex PCR. The profile shows roughly 140,000 clones, around 79% of them singletons. The sample comprised PBMCs. The receptors were gathered from a man aged 40-49 years in good health and CMV-seropositive.

This clone was seen a single time. This chain uses TRBV5-1 with TRBJ2-7, with TRBD2 matching 9 bases. The V gene's germline CDR1 is SGHRS and CDR2 YFSETQ. The V gene end was trimmed by 4 bases and the J gene end by 2 bases; junction bases not matched to a gene: 10. This CDR3 region has 16 residues. CDR3 region: CASSPQFGGRAYEQYF. The CDR3 DNA reads TGCGCCAGCAGCCCCCAGTTTGGCGGGAGGGCCTACGAGCAGTACTTC. The full variable domain, rest sourced from reference TRBV5-1 and TRBJ2-7, is KAGVTQTPRYLIKTRGQQVTLSCSPISGHRSVSWYQQTPGQGLQFLFEYFSETQRNKGNFPGRFSGRQFSNSRSEMNVSTLELGDSALYLCASSPQFGGRAYEQYFGPGTRLTVT.

V is TRBV6-5 and J is TRBJ2-3, with 9 bases matching TRBD2. CDR1 and CDR2 from the germline V gene are MNHEY and SVGAGI. The CDR3 is made up of 14 amino acids. Germline trimming cut 7 bases from V and 4 bases from J; bases unmatched to any gene: 6. The CDR3 loop is CASKQAGGADTQYF. CDR3 DNA sequence: TGTGCCAGCAAGCAAGCGGGGGGCGCAGATACGCAGTATTTT.

The V and J genes are TRBV7-9 and TRBJ2-5; D may be TRBD1 (6 bases). CDR3 length: 13 amino acids. V was pared by 5 bases and J by 2 bases, with 9 bases between. The germline gives CDR1 SEHNR, CDR2 FQNEAQ (reference sequence). CDR3 amino acids: CASSHREQETQYF. CDR3 sequence (DNA): TGTGCCAGCAGCCACAGGGAACAAGAGACCCAGTACTTC.

The V and J genes are TRBV30 and TRBJ1-1, with a possible D match to TRBD1 (6 bases). The CDR3 extends over 14 amino acids. V shed 1 base and J shed 1 base, with 10 bases lying between them. Germline V gene data show CDR1 as GTSNPN and CDR2 as SVGIG (reference sequence). The CDR3 coding sequence is TGTGCCTGGAGTGACCTGGACAGGAACACTGAAGCTTTCTTT. Its translation: CAWSDLDRNTEAFF.

The V and J genes are TRBV28 and TRBJ2-7; 7 nucleotides align to TRBD1. The CDR3 covers 15 residues. V was pared by 2 bases and J by 3 bases, with 7 bases of the junction left unmatched. Germline lookup yields CDR1 MDHEN and CDR2 SYDVKM. The CDR3 is CASSLVAGGNYEQYF. For the CDR3, the DNA is TGTGCCAGCAGTTTAGTGGCAGGGGGTAACTACGAGCAGTACTTC. The whole variable domain, remainder taken from reference TRBV28 and TRBJ2-7, is DVKVTQSSRYLVKRTGEKVFLECVQDMDHENMFWYRQDPGLGLRLIYFSYDVKMKEKGDIPEGYSVSREKKERFSLILESASTNQTSMYLCASSLVAGGNYEQYFGPGTRLTVT.

The chain is built from TRBV7-2 and TRBJ2-5; D might be TRBD2 (7 bases). V lost 6 bases, J lost 6 bases, and 14 bases lay in between. CDR1 SGHTA and CDR2 FQGNSA come from the germline V gene. CDR3 size: 13 residues. As DNA, the CDR3 is TGTGCCAGCAGGGGGGGGGACACAAAGACCCAGTACTTC. Protein sequence: CASRGGDTKTQYF.

The chain employs TRBV7-9 and TRBJ1-2; 7 nucleotides agree with TRBD1. The V segment lost 5 bases and the J segment 0 bases; nucleotides outside the gene matches: 6. The CDR3 runs 15 residues. In germline, CDR1 is SEHNR, CDR2 FQNEAQ (reference sequence). CDR3 residues: CASSPGDRANYGYTF. In nucleotides, the CDR3 is TGTGCCAGCAGCCCGGGCGACAGGGCTAACTATGGCTACACCTTC.

The chain links TRBV11-2 to TRBJ2-5; D is uncertain. The germline gives CDR1 SGHAT, CDR2 FQNNGV. This CDR3 has 11 amino acids. V was shortened by 7 bases and J by 2 bases, with 5 bases between the two germline ends. CDR3 nucleotides: TGTGCCAGCACCTCTCAAGAGACCCAGTACTTC. Translation: CASTSQETQYF. The variable domain in full, with the rest retrieved from reference TRBV11-2 and TRBJ2-5, is EAGVAQSPRYKIIEKRQSVAFWCNPISGHATLYWYQQILGQGPKLLIQFQNNGVVDDSQLPKDRFSAERLKGVDSTLKIQPAKLEDSAVYLCASTSQETQYFGPGTRLLVL.

This clone was found a few times. This chain uses TRBV6-5 with TRBJ1-1; 9 bases are a match to TRBD1. The V gene end was trimmed by 7 bases and the J gene end by 9 bases; junction bases not matched to a gene: 12. This CDR3 spans 14 amino acids. CDR1 MNHEY and CDR2 SVGAGI come from the germline V gene. The CDR3 DNA follows: TGTGCCAGCAAGGAGGACAGGGGTAAACGGAAAGCTTTCTTT. It yields the protein CASKEDRGKRKAFF.

The chain uses TRBV5-5 and TRBJ1-1; unclear D gene. The germline V and J ends were trimmed by 0 bases and 2 bases, with 8 bases remaining between them. The CDR3 loop spans 14 amino acids. CDR1 and CDR2 (germline): SGHKS, YYEKEE (reference sequence). The chain's CDR3 is CASSLVSSNTEAFF. Here the CDR3 DNA reads TGTGCCAGCAGCTTGGTTAGCAGTAACACTGAAGCTTTCTTT.

This chain uses TRBV10-3 with TRBJ1-5; tentative D call: TRBD1 (6 bases). Germline CDR1 ENHRY, CDR2 SYGVKD. The CDR3 spans 14 residues. V was clipped by 5 bases and J by 0 bases, with 8 bases between them. DNA of the CDR3: TGTGCCATCAGTCGACAGGTTAGCAATCAGCCCCAGCATTTT. This translates into CAISRQVSNQPQHF.

J is TRBJ2-5 and V is TRBV6-6, with 7 bases lining up with TRBD2. The V gene's germline CDR1 is MNHNY and CDR2 SVGAGI (reference sequence). The CDR3 totals 14 residues. Trimming cost V 4 bases and J 5 bases; bases outside gene matches: 7. For the CDR3, the DNA is TGTGCCAGCAGTTTTGGGAGGGAATGGGAGACCCAGTACTTC. Translated: CASSFGREWETQYF.

The chain carries TRBV10-3 and TRBJ2-7, with TRBD1 matching 9 bases. The V and J ends lost 3 bases and 3 bases, in that order; junction bases with no gene match: 9. The germline V gene encodes CDR1 ENHRY and CDR2 SYGVKD. The CDR3 is 16 amino acids. CDR3 sequence reads: CAISDVLQGAVYEQYF. The CDR3 DNA is TGTGCCATCAGTGACGTATTACAGGGGGCTGTCTACGAGCAGTACTTC.

This sequence joins TRBV5-4 and TRBJ2-2; the match to TRBD2 covers 7 bases. Losses at the gene ends were 4 bases for V and 1 base for J; bases not matched to a gene: 10. The CDR3 is made up of 17 amino acids. Germline loops: CDR1 SGHNT, CDR2 YYREEE (reference sequence). CDR3 coding DNA: TGTGCCAGCAGCCCCCTTTTTCTAGCGGAGAACACCGGGGAGCTGTTTTTT. The encoded protein is CASSPLFLAENTGELFF. The whole variable domain, filled in from reference TRBV5-4 and TRBJ2-2, reads ETGVTQSPTHLIKTRGQQVTLRCSSQSGHNTVSWYQQALGQGPQFIFQYYREEENGRGNFPPRFSGLQFPNYSSELNVNALELDDSALYLCASSPLFLAENTGELFFGEGSRLTVL.

This clone showed up many times. The chain joins TRBV2 to TRBJ1-1; D call uncertain. From germline, CDR1 is SNHLY and CDR2 FYNNEI. This CDR3 is 14 amino acids long. V lost 7 bases and J lost 3, with 15 bases in between. CDR3 bases: TGTGCCAGCACCAAAGCCGGGGATCACACTGAAGCTTTCTTT. Translating it yields CASTKAGDHTEAFF.

J is TRBJ1-5 and V is TRBV27; 8 nucleotides align to TRBD1. Germline CDR1 reads MNHEY; CDR2 reads SMNVEV (reference sequence). V lost 5 bases to trimming and J lost 3 bases; unmatched junction nucleotides: 6. The CDR3 runs 15 residues. The CDR3 DNA is TGTGCCAGCAGTCCCGGGACAGGTTTCAATCAGCCCCAGCATTTT. Protein: CASSPGTGFNQPQHF.

The rearrangement links TRBV19 to TRBJ2-5, with D maybe TRBD1 (5 bases). Per the germline V gene, CDR1 is LNHDA and CDR2 is SQIVND (reference sequence). This CDR3 is built from 15 residues. The V and J ends lost 1 base and 3 bases respectively, with 12 bases between them. The CDR3 region has the DNA TGTGCCAGTAGTATAGGGAGCCAGGGAAAAGAGACCCAGTACTTC. Translating gives CASSIGSQGKETQYF.

The rearrangement joins TRBV5-1 to TRBJ2-3; D uncertain. V shed 0 bases and J shed 2 bases, with 10 bases lying between them. The V gene's germline CDR1 is SGHRS and CDR2 YFSETQ. This CDR3 region has 15 residues. DNA for the CDR3: TGCGCCAGCAGCTTGGAGGTAGCTGTCACAGATACGCAGTATTTT. This gives the protein CASSLEVAVTDTQYF.

V usage is TRBV27 and J usage is TRBJ2-7; D may be TRBD1 (5 bases). CDR1 and CDR2 (germline): MNHEY, SMNVEV (reference sequence). Trimming stripped 2 bases from V and 8 bases from J, with 16 bases between. The CDR3 extends over 14 amino acids. DNA of the CDR3: TGTGCCAGCAGTTTACGGCAGGGTGGGAACAAGCAGTACTTC. Its protein product is CASSLRQGGNKQYF.

The rearrangement links TRBV30 to TRBJ2-6; 7 bases map to TRBD2. The CDR3 runs 13 residues. Germline V lookup: CDR1 GTSNPN, CDR2 SVGIG (reference sequence). Trimming cost V 3 bases and J 8 bases; bases outside gene matches: 4. The CDR3 sequence: CAWRGGVTNVLTF. CDR3 in DNA: TGTGCCTGGAGGGGAGGGGTTACCAACGTCCTGACTTTC.

This chain uses TRBV25-1 with TRBJ2-7, with 9 positions matching TRBD1. Germline V lookup: CDR1 MGHDK, CDR2 SYGVNS. The J segment lost 0 bases and the V segment lost 8 bases, leaving 5 bases of the junction unmatched. This CDR3 has 14 residues. The DNA of the CDR3 is TGTGCCAGCGAACCGGGACAGGGCTCCTACGAGCAGTACTTC. Translation: CASEPGQGSYEQYF.

The chain links TRBV27 to TRBJ1-1; TRBD1 might be the D (5 bases). The CDR3 consists of 13 residues. V was cut by 8 bases and J by 1 base, with 11 bases left in between. The germline V gene encodes CDR1 MNHEY and CDR2 SMNVEV (reference sequence). The CDR3 region has the DNA TGTGCCAGCGGACGGGGGGGGAACACTGAAGCTTTCTTT. This encodes CASGRGGNTEAFF.